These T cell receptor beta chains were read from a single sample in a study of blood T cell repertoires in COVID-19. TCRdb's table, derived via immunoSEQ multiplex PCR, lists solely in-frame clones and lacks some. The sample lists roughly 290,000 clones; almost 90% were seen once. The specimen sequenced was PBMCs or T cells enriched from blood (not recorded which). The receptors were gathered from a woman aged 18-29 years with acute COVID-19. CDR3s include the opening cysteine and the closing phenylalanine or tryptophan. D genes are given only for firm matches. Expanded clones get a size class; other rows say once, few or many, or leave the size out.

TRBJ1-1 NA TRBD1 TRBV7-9 TGTGCCAGCAGACCCACAGGGGTCGCGAACACTGAAGCTTTCTTT CASRPTGVANTEAFF
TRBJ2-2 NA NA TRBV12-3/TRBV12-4 TGTGCCAGCAGACAGCAGAACACCGGGGAGCTGTTTTTT CASRQQNTGELFF
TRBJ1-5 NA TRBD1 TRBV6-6 TGTGCCAGCAGTTGGACAGGGGGTCAGCCCCAGCATTTT CASSWTGGQPQHF
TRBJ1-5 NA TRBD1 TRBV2 TGTGCCAGCAGTGAAACAGGGGGCTTTTATCAGCCCCAGCATTTT CASSETGGFYQPQHF
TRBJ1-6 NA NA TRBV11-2 TGTGCCAGCAGCACCCTTGGAGGCAACCCAAATAATTCACCCCTCCACTTT CASSTLGGNPNNSPLHF
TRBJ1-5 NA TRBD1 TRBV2 TGTGCCAGCAGGGGGATTAGGACAGGTCAGCCCCAGCATTTT CASRGIRTGQPQHF
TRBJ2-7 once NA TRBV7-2 TGTGCCAGCAGCTTAGCAGCGAGTATAGTAGGGGCCGAGCAGTACTTC CASSLAASIVGAEQYF
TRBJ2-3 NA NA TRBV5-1 TGCGCCAGCAGCTTGGGACTAACCTCAGATACGCAGTATTTT CASSLGLTSDTQYF
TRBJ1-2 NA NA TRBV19 TGTGCCAGTACCGAGGACATCCGCTATGGCTACACCTTC CASTEDIRYGYTF
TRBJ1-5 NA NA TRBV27 TGTGCCAGCAGTCCTAGGGGGTTGGCTAATCAGCCCCAGCATTTT CASSPRGLANQPQHF
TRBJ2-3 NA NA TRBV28 TGTGCCAGCAGGGGATCCGGGGGTGCTACAGATACGCAGTATTTT CASRGSGGATDTQYF
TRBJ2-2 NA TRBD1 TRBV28 TGTGCCAGCAGCATACAGGGGGGGAACACCGGGGAGCTGTTTTTT CASSIQGGNTGELFF
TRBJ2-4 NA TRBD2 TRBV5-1 TGCGCCAGCAGCTTGGTAGGACTAGCGCAAGCCAAAAACATTCAGTACTTC CASSLVGLAQAKNIQYF
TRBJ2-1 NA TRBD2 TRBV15 TGTGCCACCAGCAGAGAAGGACTAGCGGGATATAATGAGCAGTTCTTC CATSREGLAGYNEQFF
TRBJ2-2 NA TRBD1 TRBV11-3 TGTGCCAGCAGCAGACAGGGGGCGGACACCGGGGAGCTGTTTTTT CASSRQGADTGELFF
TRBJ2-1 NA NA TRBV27 TGTGCCAGCTGGGGACATACCGAGCAGTTCTTC CASWGHTEQFF
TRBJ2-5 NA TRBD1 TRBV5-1 TGCGCCAGCAGCTTGGCGGACAGGGTCTACGAGACCCAGTACTTC CASSLADRVYETQYF
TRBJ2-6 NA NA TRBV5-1 TGCGCCAGCAGCTTGGCCGGGACACCAAACTCTGGGGCCAACGTCCTGACTTTC CASSLAGTPNSGANVLTF
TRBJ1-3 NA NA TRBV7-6 TGTGCCAGCAGTGACGGGGAGCTTTCTGGAAACACCATATATTTT CASSDGELSGNTIYF
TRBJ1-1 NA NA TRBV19 TGTGCCAGTAGTGCCCGGACAGCCCTAATTGAAGCTTTCTTT CASSARTALIEAFF
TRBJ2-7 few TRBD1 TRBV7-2 TGTGCCAGCAGCCCAATCGACAGGGGGCTCTACGAGCAGTACTTC CASSPIDRGLYEQYF
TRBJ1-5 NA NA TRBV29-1 TGCAGCGTTGGACTGAGTAGCAATCAGCCCCAGCATTTT CSVGLSSNQPQHF
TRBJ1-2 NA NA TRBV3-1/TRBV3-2 TGTGCCAGCAGCCCTTCGACAGGAAACTATGGCTACACCTTC CASSPSTGNYGYTF
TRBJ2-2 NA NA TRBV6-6 TGTGCCAGCGCCCGAGGAGCCGGGGAGCTGTTTTTT CASARGAGELFF
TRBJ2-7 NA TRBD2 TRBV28 TGTGCCAGCGTCCCAGCGGGAGGAGACGAGCAGTACTTC CASVPAGGDEQYF
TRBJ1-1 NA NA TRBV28 TGTGCCAGCAGGGACTTGCAGGGGTTGGTCGTAAAGAACACTGAAGCTTTCTTT CASRDLQGLVVKNTEAFF
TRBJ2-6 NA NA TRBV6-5 TGTGCCAGCAGGGCGCAGGGCGCTGGGGCCAACGTCCTGACTTTC CASRAQGAGANVLTF
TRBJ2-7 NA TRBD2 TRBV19 TGTGCCAGTAGTAAAGCAACTAGCGTATTCAACGAGCAGTACTTC CASSKATSVFNEQYF
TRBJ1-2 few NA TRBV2 TGTGCCAGCAGTGAGACACGGAGGTATGGCTACACCTTC CASSETRRYGYTF
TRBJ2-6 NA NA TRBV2 TGTGCCAGCAGTGAGCAGGGATCTGGGGCCAACGTCCTGACTTTC CASSEQGSGANVLTF
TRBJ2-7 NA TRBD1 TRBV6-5 TGTGCCAGCAGTTTCTCAGGGGGATCCGAGCAGTACTTC CASSFSGGSEQYF
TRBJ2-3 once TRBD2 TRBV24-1 TGTGCCACGCGGACTAGCGGGAGTGCAGATACGCAGTATTTT CATRTSGSADTQYF
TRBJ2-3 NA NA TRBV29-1 TGCAGCGTTAGACAGTTGCTTACAGATACGCAGTATTTT CSVRQLLTDTQYF
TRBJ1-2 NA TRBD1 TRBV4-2 TGTGCCAGCAGCCAAGAGACGCAGACAGGGGACTATGGCTACACCTTC CASSQETQTGDYGYTF
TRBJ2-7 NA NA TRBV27 TGTGCCAGCAGTAACGAGGCGGGGACGGCCATCCCCTACGAGCAGTACTTC CASSNEAGTAIPYEQYF
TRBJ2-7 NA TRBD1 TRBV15 TGTGCCACCAGCAGCCGGGACAGGGTGTACGAGCAGTACTTC CATSSRDRVYEQYF
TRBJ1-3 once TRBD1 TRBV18 TGTGCCAGCTCTTACGACAGGGGTGGAAACACCATATATTTT CASSYDRGGNTIYF
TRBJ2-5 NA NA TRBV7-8 TGTGCCAGCAGCTTAGCGGGGCGGGAACTCCAAGAGACCCAGTACTTC CASSLAGRELQETQYF
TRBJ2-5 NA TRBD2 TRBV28 TGTGCCAGCAGTCCGAATGCGGGAGTGGAGACCCAGTACTTC CASSPNAGVETQYF
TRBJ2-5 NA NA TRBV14 TGTGCCAGCAGCCAGCTCACAGGGTCTTTCGAGACCCAGTACTTC CASSQLTGSFETQYF
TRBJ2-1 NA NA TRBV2 TGTGCCAGCAGTGAAGACGGACAACTAGCTCGGGGGTTCTTC CASSEDGQLARGFF
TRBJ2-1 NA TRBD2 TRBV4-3 TGCGCCAGCAGCAGACTAGCGGCAGGGTCCCGCTCCTACAATGAGCAGTTCTTC CASSRLAAGSRSYNEQFF
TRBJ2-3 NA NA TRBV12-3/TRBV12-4 TGTGCCAGCAGTCTCCAGGTGGGAGATACGCAGTATTTT CASSLQVGDTQYF
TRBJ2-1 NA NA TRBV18 TGTGCCAGCTCCCCTCAGACAGGTAGCTCCTACAATGAGCAGTTCTTC CASSPQTGSSYNEQFF
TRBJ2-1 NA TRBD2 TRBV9 TGTGCCAGCAGCGCCTTAGCGGGAGTAGGAGGCAATGAGCAGTTCTTC CASSALAGVGGNEQFF